This TCR beta chain was documented in a study of cytomegalovirus exposure and HLA in healthy donors. Study context: In an early release, HLA-typed donors contributed 75 million to 85 million unique TCR sequences.

Regarding this clone: Its cognate antigen is unknown.

Findings and caveats of the study: CMV serostatus stood as the only immune exposure information on hand.

PCR amplification relied on 60 Vbeta primers (plus 13 Jbeta primers). Using immunoSEQ multiplex PCR, the repertoire was profiled, and TCRdb retains in-frame clones only, with some absent. The sample has about 100,000 clones; more than 65% are singletons. V gave up 7 bases and J gave up 3 bases, with 9 bases separating them. Germline CDR1 is SEHNR and CDR2 is FQNEAQ (reference sequence). The CDR3 contains 12 residues. The receptor comes from a male donor in good health and CMV-seronegative. The specimen was PBMCs. The chain joins TRBV7-9 to TRBJ1-2, with no clear D. The chain's CDR3 is CASTTTDYGYTF. For the CDR3, the DNA is TGTGCCAGCACCACTACGGACTATGGCTACACCTTC.